This T cell receptor beta chain derives from a study of T cells in Graves' hyperthyroidism and ophthalmopathy. The TCR beta CDR3 regions underwent amplification using RNA transcripts as the source. The HTBI primer set drove a first-round RT-PCR of the TCR CDR3. TCRdb reanalysed the multiplex PCR reads using MiXCR and keeps one entry per CDR3 protein. The sample carries about 690,000 distinct CDR3 sequences, 15% to 20% recorded once. Sample: blood. This receptor was obtained from a man aged 50-59 years with Graves' hyperthyroidism.

In DNA form, the CDR3 reads TGTGCCAGCAGCCAATCTCAGGGAAACACTGAAGCTTTCTTT. Translation: CASSQSQGNTEAFF. V gene TRBV16 combines with J gene TRBJ1-1; a weak D match, TRBD1 (5 bases). The CDR3 consists of 14 residues. V gave up 0 bases and J gave up 2 bases, with 7 bases separating them. Germline CDR1 and CDR2: KGHSY and FQNENV.